This T cell receptor beta chain emerged from a study of T-cell memory formation after mild COVID-19. V shed 3 bases and J 4 bases; nucleotides not matched to a gene: 9. The CDR3 covers 16 residues. Germline loops: CDR1 SGHTA, CDR2 FQGTGA. The sample holds a few counts of this clonotype. MiXCR, applied by TCRdb to the 5' RACE reads, yields one record per CDR3 protein. The sample records 500,000 to 600,000 distinct CDR3 sequences, roughly 18% being singletons. This clonotype was obtained from an adult woman who had mild COVID-19 (a few samples of this study predate the infection). Cell type and time point are not known. The specimen was PBMCs or a T cell subset sorted from them (not recorded which). The J gene is TRBJ2-3, the V gene TRBV7-3; 8 nucleotides match TRBD2. The CDR3 is CASSFSDGRGSDTQYF. The DNA of the CDR3 is TGTGCCAGCAGCTTTAGTGACGGGAGGGGATCAGATACGCAGTATTTT.